The 8 T cell receptor beta chains given below trace back to one sample, sequenced in a study of Ad26.COV2.S vaccination and SARS-CoV-2 variants. The treatment was: some 20 received Ad26.COV2.S at low or high dose, single or two shots; about 5 received placebo; per-sample allocation not given. Following the first vaccine or placebo injection, samples were taken on day 63. TCRdb's table, derived via immunoSEQ multiplex PCR, lists solely in-frame clones and lacks some. The sample holds about 430,000 clones, 80% to 95% seen once. This specimen was peripheral blood, taken in a trial of Ad26.COV2.S vaccine versus placebo. Receptors originate from a person between 18 and 65 years old who received the Ad26.COV2.S COVID-19 vaccine or a placebo.

This chain links TRBV5-4 with TRBJ2-1; D is tentatively TRBD1 or TRBD2 (6 bases each). Germline V gene lookup returns CDR1 SGHNT and CDR2 YYREEE (reference sequence). The CDR3 totals 17 residues. Trimming removed 0 bases at V and 3 bases at J, with 16 bases between. CDR3 protein: CASSLAGAGSIYNEQFF. DNA of the CDR3: TGTGCCAGCAGCTTGGCGGGGGCAGGCTCGATCTACAATGAGCAGTTCTTC.

V and J are TRBV7-2 and TRBJ2-2; TRBD2 might be the D (6 bases). V was cut by 1 base and J by 6 bases, with 9 bases left in between. The CDR3 contains 14 residues. Germline CDR1 SGHTA, CDR2 FQGNSA. The CDR3, as DNA: TGTGCCAGCAGCTTAGTAGCGGTCGCCGGGGAGCTGTTTTTT. Translation gives CASSLVAVAGELFF.

The chain links TRBV2 to TRBJ1-6; D is possibly TRBD1 (5 bases). The CDR3 contains 16 residues. Trimming shortened V by 8 bases and J by 0 bases, and 14 bases separated the two germline ends. Germline V gives CDR1 SNHLY, CDR2 FYNNEI. CDR3 sequence: CASSRRVLSYNSPLHF. The CDR3, as DNA: TGTGCCAGCTCCCGCAGGGTCCTCTCCTATAATTCACCCCTCCACTTT.

V and J are TRBV7-2 and TRBJ2-1, with D possibly matching TRBD2 (7 bases). From germline, CDR1 is SGHTA and CDR2 FQGNSA. CDR3 length: 17 residues. Trimming stripped 1 base from V and 10 bases from J, with 23 bases between. CDR3 loop: CASSLDRVRGGTGEQFF. For the CDR3, the DNA is TGTGCCAGCAGCTTAGACCGGGTGAGGGGGGGCACAGGGGAGCAGTTCTTC.

The chain links TRBV11-3 to TRBJ2-1; TRBD2 agrees at 8 bases. Germline CDR1 and CDR2: SGHNT and YENEEA. V trimming: 0 bases; J trimming: 1 base; junction bases outside the gene matches: 8. The CDR3 spans 18 residues. This CDR3 is CASSLDQSGSGSYNEQFF. CDR3 DNA sequence: TGTGCCAGCAGCTTAGATCAAAGCGGGAGCGGGTCCTACAATGAGCAGTTCTTC. The whole variable domain, filled in from reference TRBV11-3 and TRBJ2-1, reads EAGVVQSPRYKIIEKKQPVAFWCNPISGHNTLYWYLQNLGQGPELLIRYENEEAVDDSQLPKDRFSAERLKGVDSTLKIQPAELGDSAVYLCASSLDQSGSGSYNEQFFGPGTRLTVL.

The J gene is TRBJ1-1, the V gene TRBV12-3 or TRBV12-4; 7 bases line up with TRBD1. This CDR3 spans 13 amino acids. V lost 8 bases to trimming and J lost 1 base; unmatched junction nucleotides: 4. The CDR3 spells CASSGDRNTEAFF. In nucleotides, the CDR3 is TGTGCCAGCTCCGGGGACAGGAACACTGAAGCTTTCTTT.

This rearrangement joins TRBV19 to TRBJ2-1; perhaps TRBD1 as D (6 bases). Per the germline V gene, CDR1 is LNHDA and CDR2 is SQIVND (reference sequence). This CDR3 comprises 11 residues. V was cut by 5 bases and J by 13 bases, with 12 bases left in between. CDR3 sequence: CASSLRQDQFF. Here the CDR3 DNA reads TGTGCCAGTAGTCTACGACAGGACCAGTTCTTC.

V usage is TRBV5-6 and J usage is TRBJ2-5; tentative D call: TRBD2 (6 bases). With 4 bases removed from V and 5 bases from J, the gap between germline ends came to 18 bases. The germline gives CDR1 SGHDT, CDR2 YYEEEE. CDR3 size: 15 residues. The CDR3 nucleotides are TGTGCCAGCAGCCATGTGGGCCGGAGGGAGGAGACCCAGTACTTC. Translation gives CASSHVGRREETQYF. Looking up the rest from reference TRBV5-6 and TRBJ2-5 gives the full variable domain: DAGVTQSPTHLIKTRGQQVTLRCSPKSGHDTVSWYQQALGQGPQFIFQYYEEEERQRGNFPDRFSGHQFPNYSSELNVNALLLGDSALYLCASSHVGRREETQYFGPGTRLLVL.